This TCR beta chain emerged from a study of brain T cells in children with intractable seizures. Clones were read by immunoSEQ multiplex PCR, and TCRdb kept only the in-frame ones, dropping some. The sample yields just under 65,000 clones, about 96% seen once. The sequenced cases were selected for having the highest brain T cell transcript signatures. At least one anti-epileptic drug was given before surgery. CDR1 is DFQATT and CDR2 is SNEGSKA in the germline V gene (reference sequence). V was pared by 0 bases and J by 5 bases, with 4 bases between. The CDR3 spans 11 residues. The sequenced sample was peripheral blood, obtained at surgery. This chain uses TRBV20-1 with TRBJ2-5; no definite D call. The source is a boy less than two years old with focal cortical dysplasia and intractable seizures. CDR3 sequence reads: CSARDLETQYF. CDR3 nucleotide sequence: TGCAGTGCTAGAGATCTCGAGACCCAGTACTTC.